This T cell receptor beta chain was sequenced during a study of blood T cell repertoires in COVID-19. The wider study: Whether acute or convalescent, the COVID-19 samples came from the United States, Italy and Spain. Nucleic acid was either cDNA or gDNA, and it came from T cells, B-cell-depleted T cells, or PBMCs.

Original processing methods: The assay estimated nucleated cells by amplifying reference gene primers. Profiling relied on immunoSEQ multiplex PCR, and the TCRdb table lists in-frame clones only, not all of them. That table gives V, J and clone size, and the DNA gave D and trimming. The sample lists 150,000 to 200,000 clones; approximately 93% were seen once. Seattle cases were enrolled at active infection and followed longitudinally. CDR3 size: 13 residues. Trimming left V 0 bases short and J 7 bases short, with 9 bases between. Germline CDR1 reads LNHDA; CDR2 reads SQIVND (reference sequence). Material: peripheral blood. V is TRBV19 and J is TRBJ1-1, with D possibly being TRBD1 (6 bases). The TCR was taken from an older woman with COVID-19, enrolled during active disease. CDR3 in amino acids: CASSIEGTLEAFF. The CDR3 DNA is TGTGCCAGTAGTATAGAGGGGACACTTGAAGCTTTCTTT.